This TCR beta chain is drawn from a study of cytomegalovirus exposure and HLA in healthy donors. Study-wide background: An early data release held 70 million to 90 million unique TCRs from HLA-typed donors.

With regard to this clone: The same CDR3 also results from other DNA sequences found in this sample.

Researchers ran the PCR with 60 Vbeta and 13 Jbeta primers. Here immunoSEQ multiplex PCR was the method, and the copy in TCRdb shows in-frame clones only, minus some. The sample shows 150,000 to 200,000 clones, about 13% of them seen only once. The CDR3 runs to 15 residues. From germline, CDR1 is SGDLS and CDR2 YYNGEE. V was clipped by 4 bases and J by 2 bases, with 13 bases between them. What was sequenced was PBMCs. This chain connects TRBV9 to TRBJ1-5; perhaps TRBD1 as D (5 bases). The receptor was derived from a man aged 50-60 years in good health and CMV-seropositive. Written as DNA, the CDR3 is TGTGCCAGCAGCTCGGGAGCGGGGCGCAATCAGCCCCAGCATTTT. Its translation is CASSSGAGRNQPQHF.